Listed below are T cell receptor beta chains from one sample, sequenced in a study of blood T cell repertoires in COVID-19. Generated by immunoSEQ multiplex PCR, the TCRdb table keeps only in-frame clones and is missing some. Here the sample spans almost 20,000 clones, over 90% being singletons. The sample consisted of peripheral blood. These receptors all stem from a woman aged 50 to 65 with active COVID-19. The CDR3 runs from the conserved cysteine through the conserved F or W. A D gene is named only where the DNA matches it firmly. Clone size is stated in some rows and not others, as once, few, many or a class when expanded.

CDR3 DNA: TGTGCCAGCAGCATAAACCCACACCCCTCCTACGAGCAGTACTTC
CDR3 protein: CASSINPHPSYEQYF
clone size: .
V gene: TRBV11-2
J gene: TRBJ2-7
D gene: .

CDR3 DNA: TGTGCCAGCAGTTTCCAGGGAGAGACCCAGTACTTC
CDR3 protein: CASSFQGETQYF
clone size: .
V gene: TRBV7-9
J gene: TRBJ2-5
D gene: .

CDR3 DNA: TGTGCCAGCAGCTGGCCGGAGAGGGCAGATACGCAGTATTTT
CDR3 protein: CASSWPERADTQYF
clone size: .
V gene: TRBV3-1/TRBV3-2
J gene: TRBJ2-3
D gene: .

CDR3 DNA: TGTGCCAGCAGCGTAGACGTAGCGCTACAGGGTGGTGGCTACACCTTC
CDR3 protein: CASSVDVALQGGGYTF
clone size: .
V gene: TRBV9
J gene: TRBJ1-2
D gene: .

CDR3 DNA: TGCGCCAGCAGCCAAACGGCGGGAATAGCGGGACGCTCCTACGAGCAGTACTTC
CDR3 protein: CASSQTAGIAGRSYEQYF
clone size: .
V gene: TRBV4-1
J gene: TRBJ2-7
D gene: TRBD2

CDR3 DNA: TGCGCCAGCAGCCCCAGGGGGGATACGACTGAAGCTTTCTTT
CDR3 protein: CASSPRGDTTEAFF
clone size: .
V gene: TRBV5-1
J gene: TRBJ1-1
D gene: TRBD1

CDR3 DNA: TGCGCCAGCAGCCCCGGGACGGGAGGGACTGAAGCTTTCTTT
CDR3 protein: CASSPGTGGTEAFF
clone size: .
V gene: TRBV5-1
J gene: TRBJ1-1
D gene: .

CDR3 DNA: TGTGCCAGCAGCCAAGACACCCAGCCCGGAGGGGAGCAGTACTTC
CDR3 protein: CASSQDTQPGGEQYF
clone size: .
V gene: TRBV3-1/TRBV3-2
J gene: TRBJ2-7
D gene: .

CDR3 DNA: TGTGCCAGCAGCTTTCCCAGGACTAGCGGGAGAGCCGGGGAGCTGTTTTTT
CDR3 protein: CASSFPRTSGRAGELFF
clone size: .
V gene: TRBV11-2
J gene: TRBJ2-2
D gene: TRBD2

CDR3 DNA: TGCGCCAGCAGCTCTGTTAGCGGTTCCTACGAGCAGTACTTC
CDR3 protein: CASSSVSGSYEQYF
clone size: .
V gene: TRBV5-1
J gene: TRBJ2-7
D gene: .

CDR3 DNA: TGTGCCAGCACCCTAAATGGAGCGGGAGGAGGCGAGCAGTACTTC
CDR3 protein: CASTLNGAGGGEQYF
clone size: once
V gene: TRBV27
J gene: TRBJ2-7
D gene: TRBD2

CDR3 DNA: TGTGCCAGACAGGTAATGGGGCCCTGGGACACTGAAGCTTTCTTT
CDR3 protein: CARQVMGPWDTEAFF
clone size: .
V gene: TRBV19
J gene: TRBJ1-1
D gene: .

CDR3 DNA: TGTGCCAGCAGCTTAATTACTAGCGGGAGGTTACGTGAGACCCAGTACTTC
CDR3 protein: CASSLITSGRLRETQYF
clone size: .
V gene: TRBV7-2
J gene: TRBJ2-5
D gene: TRBD2